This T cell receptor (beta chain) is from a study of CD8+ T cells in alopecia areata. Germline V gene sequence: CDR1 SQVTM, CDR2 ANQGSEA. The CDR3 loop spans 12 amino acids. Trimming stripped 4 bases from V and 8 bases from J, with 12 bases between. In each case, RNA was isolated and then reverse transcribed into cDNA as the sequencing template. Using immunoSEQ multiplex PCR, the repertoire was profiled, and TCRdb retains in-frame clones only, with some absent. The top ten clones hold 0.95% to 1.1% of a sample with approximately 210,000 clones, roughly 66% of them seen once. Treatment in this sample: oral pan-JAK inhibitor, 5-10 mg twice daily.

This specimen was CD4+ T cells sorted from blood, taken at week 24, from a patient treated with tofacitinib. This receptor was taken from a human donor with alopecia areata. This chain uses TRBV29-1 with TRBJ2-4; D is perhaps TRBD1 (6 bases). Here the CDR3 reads CSVVKGGDIQYF. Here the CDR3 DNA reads TGCAGCGTTGTAAAAGGGGGAGACATTCAGTACTTC.